One and the same sample provided the 17 T cell receptor beta chains below, sequenced in a study of shared clonotypes between healthy human individuals. Generated by immunoSEQ multiplex PCR, the TCRdb table keeps only in-frame clones and is missing some. The table has about 960,000 clones, approximately 76% seen once. Sequencing was performed on memory CD4+ T cells sorted from blood. The sample's subset: CD45RA-negative fraction. Receptors were obtained from a young man in good health.

This clone appeared a single time. The rearrangement links TRBV2 to TRBJ2-2; D call uncertain. This CDR3 is built from 16 residues. With 3 bases removed from V and 4 bases from J, the gap between germline ends came to 15 bases. Germline V gene sequence: CDR1 SNHLY, CDR2 FYNNEI. CDR3 DNA sequence: TGTGCCAGCAGTGAGAGTGACGCGGTGGTCACCGGGGAGCTGTTTTTT. It yields the protein CASSESDAVVTGELFF.

This clone has only a few counts. The chain combines TRBV30 with TRBJ1-5, with 10 positions matching TRBD1. In germline, CDR1 is GTSNPN, CDR2 SVGIG (reference sequence). V trimming: 5 bases; J trimming: 6 bases; junction bases outside the gene matches: 7. The CDR3 is 14 residues long. CDR3 DNA sequence: TGTGCCTGGGGCCCCGGGACAGGGGCTCAGCCCCAGCATTTT. Translation gives CAWGPGTGAQPQHF.

V usage is TRBV5-8 and J usage is TRBJ2-5, with 10 bases that match TRBD2. The CDR3 length is 15 residues. Trimming took 1 base from V and 5 from J; bases not matched to a gene: 5. Germline CDR1 is SGHTS and CDR2 is YDEGEE. The CDR3 reads CASSLWLAGDETQYF. CDR3 coding DNA: TGTGCCAGCAGCTTGTGGCTAGCGGGAGACGAGACCCAGTACTTC.

V gene TRBV13 combines with J gene TRBJ2-1; 13 bases fit TRBD2. With 1 base clipped from V and 4 bases from J, the junction kept 13 bases outside the gene matches. This CDR3 is built from 20 residues. CDR1 and CDR2 (germline): PRHDT, FYEKMQ (reference sequence). The DNA for the CDR3 is TGTGCCAGCAGCTTAGTCACAACTAGCGGGAGGGCGAATAGGTACAATGAGCAGTTCTTC. Residues: CASSLVTTSGRANRYNEQFF.

In its sample, this clone was seen many times. V is TRBV10-2 and J is TRBJ2-5, with TRBD2 as a possible D gene (5 bases). The CDR3 extends over 16 amino acids. Germline loops: CDR1 WSHSY, CDR2 SAAADI. V was cut by 2 bases and J by 2 bases, with 15 bases left in between. Written as DNA, the CDR3 is TGCGCCAGCAGTGAGGGCGGGTTTGGGATTCAAGAGACCCAGTACTTC. This sequence encodes CASSEGGFGIQETQYF.

V is TRBV12-5 and J is TRBJ2-1, with D possibly matching TRBD2 (6 bases). The CDR3 runs 14 residues. Trimming cost V 2 bases and J 9 bases, with 14 bases left between them. Germline V gene sequence: CDR1 LGHNT, CDR2 FRNRAP. The CDR3 region is CASGLPGDLGEQFF. The CDR3 bases are TGTGCTAGTGGTTTGCCCGGGGACTTGGGTGAGCAGTTCTTC.

The chain is built from TRBV7-2 and TRBJ2-3; D gene ambiguous. The CDR3 covers 15 residues. Germline loops: CDR1 SGHTA, CDR2 FQGNSA. V was shortened by 4 bases and J by 0 bases, with 11 bases between the two germline ends. CDR3 amino acids: CASSSPRPSTDTQYF. CDR3 sequence (DNA): TGTGCCAGCAGCTCCCCCCGGCCTAGCACAGATACGCAGTATTTT.

The V gene is TRBV18, the J gene TRBJ2-7, with 8 bases aligning to TRBD2. The CDR3 consists of 14 residues. Germline values: CDR1 KGHSH, CDR2 LQKENI. The V segment lost 4 bases and the J segment 5 bases; nucleotides outside the gene matches: 7. The CDR3 sequence: CASSQGLEVHEQYF. The CDR3 DNA sequence: TGTGCCAGCTCACAGGGACTAGAGGTCCACGAGCAGTACTTC.

This clone was observed once. The chain uses TRBV2 and TRBJ1-3, with D maybe TRBD1 (5 bases). Germline values: CDR1 SNHLY, CDR2 FYNNEI. The length of the CDR3 is 15 residues. Trimming cost V 7 bases and J 4 bases, with 17 bases left between them. This chain's CDR3 is CASTATRASGNTIYF. The DNA of the CDR3 is TGTGCCAGCACTGCGACCAGGGCATCCGGAAACACCATATATTTT.

This chain connects TRBV4-1 to TRBJ2-1; D possibly corresponds to TRBD2 (6 bases). The CDR3 covers 13 residues. CDR1 is MGHRA and CDR2 is YSYEKL in the germline V gene. V lost 4 bases and J 9 bases, leaving 13 bases between the germline ends. The CDR3 nucleotides read TGCGCCAGCAGCCGGCTAGGTAGCGGTGAGCAGTTCTTC. Translation: CASSRLGSGEQFF.

Only one count was recorded for this clone. The rearrangement joins TRBV5-5 to TRBJ2-5; a possible D gene is TRBD1 (5 bases). The V end was cut by 4 bases, the J end by 2 bases, with 15 bases between. The CDR3 spans 15 residues. Germline assignment: CDR1 SGHKS and CDR2 YYEKEE (reference sequence). This chain's CDR3 is CASSAPRTQQETQYF. In nucleotides, the CDR3 is TGTGCCAGCAGCGCGCCTCGGACACAACAAGAGACCCAGTACTTC.

This clone occurred many times. The chain has TRBV14 and TRBJ1-6; no firm D call. Trimming took 4 bases from V and 8 from J, leaving 15 bases between them. Germline V gene lookup returns CDR1 SGHDN and CDR2 FVKESK. The CDR3 extends over 15 amino acids. The CDR3 DNA follows: TGTGCCAGCAGCCCCCTAACTCCTCCGGATTCACCCCTCCACTTT. Its protein product is CASSPLTPPDSPLHF.

V gene TRBV6-5 combines with J gene TRBJ2-2; D possibly uses TRBD1 or TRBD2 (5 bases each). Trimming took off 8 bases at V and 1 base at J, with 8 bases between the two ends. The CDR3 spans 13 residues. Germline loops: CDR1 MNHEY, CDR2 SVGAGI. The CDR3 protein is CASWDGNTGELFF. The DNA for the CDR3 is TGTGCCAGCTGGGACGGGAACACCGGGGAGCTGTTTTTT.

This clone showed up many times. This sequence joins TRBV5-6 and TRBJ2-5; 10 bases agree with TRBD2. The length of the CDR3 is 14 residues. J lost 3 bases, V lost 4 bases, and 3 bases had no gene match. Germline V gives CDR1 SGHDT, CDR2 YYEEEE. CDR3 sequence reads: CASSRLAGEETQYF. CDR3 DNA: TGTGCCAGCAGCCGGCTAGCGGGAGAAGAGACCCAGTACTTC.

The chain combines TRBV2 with TRBJ1-6; 7 bases match TRBD1. V shed 6 bases, J shed 3 bases, and the junction held 8 bases outside the gene matches. Germline lookup yields CDR1 SNHLY and CDR2 FYNNEI. The length of the CDR3 is 16 residues. The CDR3 DNA sequence: TGTGCCAGCAGCGCGATGCGGGACAGCTATAATTCACCCCTCCACTTT. Amino acid sequence: CASSAMRDSYNSPLHF.

J is TRBJ2-4 and V is TRBV6-1; D might be TRBD1 (5 bases). The CDR3 is 13 amino acids. Trimming removed 1 base at V and 9 bases at J, with 10 bases between. Germline V CDR1 and CDR2: MNHNS, SASEGT. The CDR3 nucleotides read TGTGCCAGCAGTGAAGTGCAGGGAAGCATTCAGTACTTC. It translates to CASSEVQGSIQYF.

In this sample, this clone turned up a few times. The CDR3 nucleotides read TGTGCCAGCAGCTTAGCTCAACAGGGGAATACTGAAGCTTTCTTT. This codes for CASSLAQQGNTEAFF. The chain links TRBV7-9 to TRBJ1-1; 7 nucleotides align to TRBD1. CDR1 is SEHNR, CDR2 FQNEAQ, per germline (reference sequence). The CDR3 spans 15 residues. Trimming took 0 bases from V and 5 from J; bases not matched to a gene: 6.